Below, 29 T cell receptor beta chains from the same sample are listed, as sequenced in a study of T cells after yellow fever vaccination. TCRdb processed the 5' RACE reads anew with MiXCR; each CDR3 protein has one entry. The data show 320,000 or so distinct CDR3 sequences, roughly 8.4% seen once. This specimen consisted of PBMCs, obtained roughly 46 days after the first yellow fever vaccination. These receptors were taken from a man aged 18 to 29 who received the YFV17D yellow fever vaccine.

This clonotype was recorded a few times. The chain is built from TRBV5-1 and TRBJ2-3; D is tentatively TRBD1 or TRBD2 (5 bases each). Trimming removed 4 bases from V and 3 bases from J, with 15 bases in between. The CDR3 sequence is 15 residues long. Germline V gives CDR1 SGHRS, CDR2 YFSETQ. The CDR3 region has the DNA TGCGCCAGCAGCCCTGGGACCAGGGAAACAGATACGCAGTATTTT. Amino acid sequence: CASSPGTRETDTQYF.

In this sample, this clonotype turned up a few times. The genes are TRBV12-3 or TRBV12-4 and TRBJ2-1, with 8 nucleotides matching TRBD2. Germline trimming cut 8 bases from V and 9 bases from J; bases unmatched to any gene: 12. This CDR3 contains 14 residues. The CDR3 coding sequence is TGTGCCAGCCGAGGCCGGGGGGGCCTTGGTGAGCAGTTCTTC. Protein sequence: CASRGRGGLGEQFF.

The rearrangement joins TRBV24-1 to TRBJ2-3; TRBD1 matches at 8 bases. V was clipped by 4 bases and J by 4 bases; unmatched bases: 3. CDR1 and CDR2 from the germline V gene are KGHDR and SFDVKD. CDR3 length: 14 amino acids. CDR3 amino acids: CATSDLQGADTQYF. As DNA, the CDR3 is TGTGCCACCAGTGACTTACAGGGGGCAGATACGCAGTATTTT.

The chain couples TRBV6-1 to TRBJ1-1; 8 nucleotides line up with TRBD1. V was pared by 8 bases and J by 1 base, with 3 bases of the junction left unmatched. The V gene's germline CDR1 is MNHNS and CDR2 SASEGT. The CDR3 totals 13 residues. The CDR3 loop reads CASGDRGNTEAFF. CDR3 DNA sequence: TGTGCCAGCGGCGACAGGGGGAACACTGAAGCTTTCTTT.

The J gene is TRBJ2-2, the V gene TRBV4-3; possible D gene TRBD1, 7 bases. The CDR3 length is 16 residues. The V and J ends lost 0 bases and 6 bases respectively, with 14 bases between them. From germline, CDR1 is LGHNA and CDR2 YSLEER. For the CDR3, the DNA is TGCGCCAGCAGCCAAGAAGGGTCAGGGGGGTCCGGGGAGCTGTTTTTT. It specifies CASSQEGSGGSGELFF.

The chain has TRBV24-1 and TRBJ2-1, with D possibly being TRBD2 (6 bases). The CDR3 length is 15 residues. The germline V and J ends were trimmed by 2 bases and 7 bases, with 14 bases remaining between them. Germline assignment: CDR1 KGHDR and CDR2 SFDVKD. The CDR3 sequence is CATSDSRGSGNEQFF. In nucleotides, the CDR3 is TGTGCCACCAGTGATTCCCGGGGGTCTGGTAATGAGCAGTTCTTC.

The table lists this clonotype with a few counts. The genes are TRBV18 and TRBJ2-3; D not certain. The V end was cut by 3 bases, the J end by 4 bases, with 11 bases between. The germline V gene encodes CDR1 KGHSH and CDR2 LQKENI. There are 14 residues in the CDR3. The CDR3 DNA is TGTGCCAGCTCACCTCCTCCCATGGCAGATACGCAGTATTTT. Translating gives CASSPPPMADTQYF.

The chain links TRBV5-4 to TRBJ2-5; a possible D gene is TRBD1 (5 bases). Germline V gene lookup returns CDR1 SGHNT and CDR2 YYREEE (reference sequence). The CDR3 consists of 16 residues. The ends were cut back, 0 bases at V and 1 base at J, with 13 bases in the middle. The chain's CDR3 is CASSLDMTAFQETQYF. In DNA, the CDR3 is TGTGCCAGCAGCTTGGATATGACAGCCTTCCAAGAGACCCAGTACTTC.

This clonotype was counted a few times. In DNA, the CDR3 is TGTGCCAGCAGTGAACCAGGGGGCCACCAGCCCCAGCATTTT. Its translation is CASSEPGGHQPQHF. The genes are TRBV2 and TRBJ1-5, with 8 bases lining up with TRBD1. After removal of 2 bases from V and 7 bases from J, the junction contained 4 bases not matched to a gene. CDR1 is SNHLY, CDR2 FYNNEI, per germline. There are 14 residues in the CDR3.

There are a few counts of this clonotype. The chain uses TRBV5-4 and TRBJ1-6; D possibly corresponds to TRBD1 (5 bases). Trimming took off 0 bases at V and 6 bases at J, with 7 bases between the two ends. CDR1 SGHNT and CDR2 YYREEE come from the germline V gene (reference sequence). There are 14 residues in the CDR3. The CDR3 sequence is CASSLDQGNSPLHF. Written as DNA, the CDR3 is TGTGCCAGCAGCTTGGACCAGGGTAATTCACCCCTCCACTTT.

This clonotype was recorded many times. The chain links TRBV15 to TRBJ2-5; D remains ambiguous. The CDR3 consists of 12 residues. The germline V gene has CDR1 LNHNV and CDR2 YYDKDF (reference sequence). CDR3 loop: CLPWEFQETQYF. CDR3 bases: TGTCTTCCCTGGGAATTTCAAGAGACCCAGTACTTC.

At least ten counts were recorded for this clonotype. The chain joins TRBV4-1 to TRBJ1-1; D is unresolved. The CDR3 runs to 12 residues. Trimming took off 1 base at V and 4 bases at J, with 4 bases between the two ends. Germline-derived CDR1 and CDR2 are MGHRA and YSYEKL. Here the CDR3 DNA reads TGCGCCAGCAGCCAAGTAAGCACTGAAGCTTTCTTT. Amino acids: CASSQVSTEAFF.

This clonotype was recorded many times. The chain couples TRBV7-2 to TRBJ2-5, with D possibly TRBD1 on 5 matching bases. Germline CDR1 reads SGHTA; CDR2 reads FQGNSA. The V gene lost 2 bases and the J gene lost 5 bases, with 12 bases spanning the gap. CDR3 length equals 14 residues. CDR3 in amino acids: CASSLWAGQETQYF. DNA for the CDR3: TGTGCCAGCAGCTTATGGGCAGGGCAGGAGACCCAGTACTTC.

The chain employs TRBV7-2 and TRBJ2-3; D is ambiguous. The CDR3 has 13 amino acids. Germline V gene sequence: CDR1 SGHTA, CDR2 FQGNSA. Trimming took off 5 bases at V and 2 bases at J, with 8 bases between the two ends. The CDR3 coding sequence is TGTGCCAGCAGCGCCAGACCCACAGATACGCAGTATTTT. It yields the protein CASSARPTDTQYF.

The chain couples TRBV19 to TRBJ1-5; 7 nucleotides align to TRBD1. V lost 3 bases to trimming and J lost 9 bases; unmatched junction nucleotides: 14. CDR1 is LNHDA, CDR2 SQIVND, per germline (reference sequence). The CDR3 extends over 16 amino acids. CDR3 amino acids: CASSIGLEAGGRPQHF. The CDR3 nucleotides are TGTGCCAGTAGTATCGGCCTGGAGGCAGGGGGGAGGCCCCAGCATTTT.

The chain couples TRBV27 to TRBJ1-2; 11 nucleotides line up with TRBD1. Germline V lookup: CDR1 MNHEY, CDR2 SMNVEV (reference sequence). Trimming removed 7 bases from V and 5 bases from J; junction bases left unmatched: 9. This CDR3 is 15 amino acids long. CDR3 in amino acids: CASTTRTGGEYGYTF. The CDR3 DNA sequence: TGTGCCAGCACCACGAGGACAGGGGGCGAGTATGGCTACACCTTC.

In its sample, this clonotype was seen many times. CDR3 sequence reads: CASSWQGESYEQYF. CDR3 sequence (DNA): TGTGCCAGCAGCTGGCAGGGGGAGTCGTATGAGCAGTACTTC. The genes are TRBV5-5 and TRBJ2-7; 7 bases are shared with TRBD1. V was pared by 3 bases and J by 7 bases, with 10 bases of the junction left unmatched. This CDR3 is 14 amino acids long. Germline lookup yields CDR1 SGHKS and CDR2 YYEKEE (reference sequence). The complete variable domain, with remaining parts taken from reference TRBV5-5 and TRBJ2-7, reads DAGVTQSPTHLIKTRGQQVTLRCSPISGHKSVSWYQQVLGQGPQFIFQYYEKEERGRGNFPDRFSARQFPNYSSELNVNALLLGDSALYLCASSWQGESYEQYFGPGTRLTVT.

This clonotype was counted only a few times. The rearrangement uses TRBV29-1 and TRBJ2-2; D is unclear. V lost 1 base and J lost 1, with 7 bases in between. This CDR3 spans 14 amino acids. Germline V CDR1 and CDR2: SQVTM, ANQGSEA. The CDR3: CSVEGRMNTGELFF. CDR3 DNA sequence: TGCAGCGTTGAAGGCAGGATGAACACCGGGGAGCTGTTTTTT.

The sample holds a few counts of this clonotype. The V and J genes are TRBV20-1 and TRBJ2-3; TRBD2 matches at 7 bases. The CDR3 contains 15 residues. Germline V gene lookup returns CDR1 DFQATT and CDR2 SNEGSKA (reference sequence). Unmatched junction bases numbered 4, after V lost 1 base and J lost 0 bases. CDR3 DNA: TGCAGTGCTAGAGGGACTAGAAAAAGCACAGATACGCAGTATTTT. Translating it yields CSARGTRKSTDTQYF.

This clonotype was seen a few times. The CDR3 sequence is CASSYRTGTYEQYV. In DNA, the CDR3 is TGCGCCAGCAGCTACAGGACAGGGACGTACGAGCAGTACGTC. The chain links TRBV4-1 to TRBJ2-7; TRBD1 matches at 8 bases. Germline lookup yields CDR1 MGHRA and CDR2 YSYEKL. The CDR3 consists of 14 residues. V dropped 5 bases and J dropped 4; count of bases not matched to a gene: 7.

This chain links TRBV20-1 with TRBJ2-3, with a weak D call TRBD2 (5 bases). This CDR3 has 14 residues. Germline V gene sequence: CDR1 DFQATT, CDR2 SNEGSKA (reference sequence). V was shortened by 5 bases and J by 4 bases, with 16 bases between the two germline ends. The CDR3 coding sequence is TGCAGTGCTGACGGAGCGGATACCTCAGATACGCAGTATTTT. Encoded protein: CSADGADTSDTQYF.

In nucleotides, the CDR3 is TGCAGTGCTACTACAGGGGGCGGTTTTAGCACTGAAGCTTTCTTT. Translation gives CSATTGGGFSTEAFF. The V gene is TRBV20-1, the J gene TRBJ1-1, with 9 bases lining up with TRBD1. The CDR3 has 15 amino acids. Germline CDR1 reads DFQATT; CDR2 reads SNEGSKA (reference sequence). J lost 4 bases, V lost 4 bases, and 10 bases had no gene match.

This clonotype came up many times. This sequence joins TRBV7-9 and TRBJ1-5, with TRBD1 matching 7 bases. V lost 3 bases and J lost 5; bases outside the gene matches: 4. Germline-derived CDR1 and CDR2 are SEHNR and FQNEAQ (reference sequence). CDR3 size: 14 residues. The CDR3 spells CASSFGQEYQPQHF. The CDR3 coding sequence is TGTGCCAGCAGCTTTGGACAGGAGTATCAGCCCCAGCATTTT.

CDR3 nucleotide sequence: TGCAGCGTTGACCTCCACGGGGGGTCTGGGGCCAACGTCCTGACTTTC. Protein: CSVDLHGGSGANVLTF. This chain joins TRBV29-1 and TRBJ2-6; 7 nucleotides agree with TRBD2. J gave up 1 base and V 3 bases, and 6 bases lay outside the gene matches. CDR1 and CDR2 (germline): SQVTM, ANQGSEA. The CDR3 length is 16 residues.

This clonotype was observed a few times. The chain has TRBV12-5 and TRBJ2-6; D assignment may be TRBD1 or TRBD2 (5 bases each). Germline V gene sequence: CDR1 LGHNT, CDR2 FRNRAP. The length of the CDR3 is 15 residues. Trimming removed 5 bases at V and 0 bases at J, with 8 bases between. The CDR3 DNA reads TGTGCTAGTGGTCCCGGGGCCTCTGGGGCCAACGTCCTGACTTTC. Protein: CASGPGASGANVLTF.

The table lists this clonotype with a few counts. The junction differs from germline at one of its ends, possibly a read error. The chain employs TRBV20-1 and TRBJ2-5, with 11 nucleotides matching TRBD2. The germline CDR1 and CDR2 sequences are DFQATT and SNEGSKA (reference sequence). The CDR3 sequence is 16 residues long. CDR3 bases: TGCTGTGCTAGGTCACTCCCCACTAGCGGGGGTGAGACCCAGTACTTC. Encoded protein: CCARSLPTSGGETQYF.

This clonotype has only a few counts. The chain employs TRBV9 and TRBJ1-1, with D unresolved. Trimming stripped 0 bases from V and 8 bases from J, with 11 bases between. This CDR3 region has 13 residues. Germline CDR1 reads SGDLS; CDR2 reads YYNGEE. The CDR3 region has the DNA TGTGCCAGCAGCGTAGGACTGGCGGCCGAAGCTTTCTTT. It codes for CASSVGLAAEAFF. The full variable domain, completed using reference TRBV9 and TRBJ1-1, is DSGVTQTPKHLITATGQRVTLRCSPRSGDLSVYWYQQSLDQGLQFLIQYYNGEERAKGNILERFSAQQFPDLHSELNLSSLELGDSALYFCASSVGLAAEAFFGQGTRLTVV.

V is TRBV20-1 and J is TRBJ1-2; D gene uncertain. Per germline, CDR1 DFQATT and CDR2 SNEGSKA (reference sequence). Trimming cost V 0 bases and J 2 bases, with 10 bases left between them. The CDR3 contains 14 residues. In DNA form, the CDR3 reads TGCAGTGCTAGAGACCGGCGGGGAAACTATGGCTACACCTTC. Its translation is CSARDRRGNYGYTF.

The chain recombines TRBV19 with TRBJ2-5; D is undetermined. The ends were cut back, 3 bases at V and 2 bases at J, with 10 bases in the middle. The CDR3 contains 14 residues. The V gene's germline CDR1 is LNHDA and CDR2 SQIVND (reference sequence). CDR3 residues: CASSIYLGQETQYF. CDR3 in DNA: TGTGCCAGTAGTATTTATCTGGGGCAAGAGACCCAGTACTTC. The whole variable domain, filled in from reference TRBV19 and TRBJ2-5, reads DGGITQSPKYLFRKEGQNVTLSCEQNLNHDAMYWYRQDPGQGLRLIYYSQIVNDFQKGDIAEGYSVSREKKESFPLTVTSAQKNPTAFYLCASSIYLGQETQYFGPGTRLLVL.